The clone carrying this T cell receptor (beta chain) was counted many times. One end of the junction does not line up with germline, which may come from a read error. Amplification of TCR alpha and beta CDR3 regions from RNA used iRepertoire nested multiplex PCR. One entry per CDR3 protein results from TCRdb running MiXCR on the multiplex PCR reads. The sample shows 100,000 to 150,000 distinct CDR3 sequences, 20% to 25% of them seen only once. The data derive from a study of glioma-infiltrating T cells. Source material: glioma tissue, nonneoplastic brain tissue, or PBMCs (not recorded which). This TCR was sampled from a human donor with low-grade glioma or glioblastoma, undergoing nonglioma brain surgery, or in good health (not recorded which).

DNA for the CDR3: TGTGCCAGCAGCCCCCGGTACGGGGATTTCAGGGACTTC. This encodes CASSPRYGDFRDF. V usage is TRBV14 and J usage is TRBJ2-5, with D perhaps assigned TRBD1 or TRBD2 (5 bases each). CDR3 length equals 13 residues. CDR1 is SGHDN and CDR2 is FVKESK in the germline V gene. Variable domain in full (rest from reference TRBV14 and TRBJ2-5): EAGVTQFPSHSVIEKGQTVTLRCDPISGHDNLYWYRRVMGKEIKFLLHFVKESKQDESGMPNNRFLAERTGGTYSTLKVQPAELEDSGVYFCASSPRYGDFRDFGPGTRLLVL.